Below are 4 T cell receptor beta chains sequenced from a single sample in a study of OX40 agonist ivuxolimab in advanced cancers. The library came from the immunoSEQ multiplex PCR assay. The immuneACCESS repertoire file appears here via TCRdb, limited to in-frame rearrangements. These files lack a portion of the clones; in checked studies, under half of the deficit traces to unresolved V genes, and the cause of the others is not known. The sample yields more than 65,000 clones; 88% were counted once. The top ten clonotypes cover approximately 0.67% of the sample. The sequenced sample was CD4+ or CD8+ T cells sorted from blood, obtained in a trial of the OX40 agonist ivuxolimab. These receptors all stem from an adult with an advanced solid tumor such as melanoma, head and neck, liver or kidney cancer.

This chain uses TRBV7-2 with TRBJ2-3; D not certain. The CDR3 loop spans 16 amino acids. Trimming took off 1 base at V and 2 bases at J, with 13 bases between the two ends. Germline-derived CDR1 and CDR2 are SGHTA and FQGNSA. The CDR3 DNA is TGTGCCAGCAGCTTAGATTCAAGCGTAATCACAGATACGCAGTATTTT. Amino acids: CASSLDSSVITDTQYF. The whole variable domain, remainder taken from reference TRBV7-2 and TRBJ2-3, is GAGVSQSPSNKVTEKGKDVELRCDPISGHTALYWYRQSLGQGLEFLIYFQGNSAPDKSGLPSDRFSAERTGGSVSTLTIQRTQQEDSAVYLCASSLDSSVITDTQYFGPGTRLTVL.

The rearrangement joins TRBV28 to TRBJ2-2; D ambiguous. The germline gives CDR1 MDHEN, CDR2 SYDVKM. The CDR3 has 15 amino acids. V gave up 5 bases and J gave up 6 bases, with 16 bases separating them. CDR3 coding DNA: TGTGCCAGCAGTGCCCTTATGGGCCGGCCCGGGGAGCTGTTTTTT. Translating gives CASSALMGRPGELFF.

The chain recombines TRBV7-2 with TRBJ2-2; perhaps D is TRBD1 or TRBD2 (5 bases each). Germline V lookup: CDR1 SGHTA, CDR2 FQGNSA. Deletions cut 1 base from V and 7 bases from J, with 13 bases between. The CDR3 contains 15 residues. The CDR3 sequence is CASSLDGGNDGELFF. The CDR3 DNA reads as TGTGCCAGCAGCTTAGATGGGGGTAACGACGGGGAGCTGTTTTTT.

This rearrangement joins TRBV5-6 to TRBJ2-3, with 12 nucleotides matching TRBD2. The CDR3 runs to 16 residues. Trimming at V came to 0 bases and at J to 6 bases, leaving 5 bases not matched to a gene. Germline-derived CDR1 and CDR2 are SGHDT and YYEEEE. The CDR3 here is CASSLGLAGVWDTQYF. The CDR3 DNA follows: TGTGCCAGCAGCTTGGGACTAGCGGGAGTATGGGATACGCAGTATTTT.